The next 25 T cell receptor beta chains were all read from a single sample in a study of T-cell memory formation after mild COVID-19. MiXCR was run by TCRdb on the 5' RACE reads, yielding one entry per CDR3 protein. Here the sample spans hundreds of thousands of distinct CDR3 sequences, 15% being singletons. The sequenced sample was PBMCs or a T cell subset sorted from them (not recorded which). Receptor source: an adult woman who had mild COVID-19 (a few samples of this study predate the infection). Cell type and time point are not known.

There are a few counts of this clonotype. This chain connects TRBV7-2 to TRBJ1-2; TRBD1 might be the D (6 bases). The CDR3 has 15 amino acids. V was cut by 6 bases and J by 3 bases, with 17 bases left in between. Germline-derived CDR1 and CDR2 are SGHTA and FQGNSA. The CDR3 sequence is CASSSSWGPDYGYTF. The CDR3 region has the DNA TGTGCCAGCAGTTCATCCTGGGGGCCCGACTATGGCTACACCTTC.

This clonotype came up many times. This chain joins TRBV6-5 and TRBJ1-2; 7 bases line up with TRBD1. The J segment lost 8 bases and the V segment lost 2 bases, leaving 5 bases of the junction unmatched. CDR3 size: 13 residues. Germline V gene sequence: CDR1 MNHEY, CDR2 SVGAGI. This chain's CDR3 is CASSYEQGRGYTF. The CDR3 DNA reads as TGTGCCAGCAGTTACGAACAGGGGCGCGGCTACACCTTC.

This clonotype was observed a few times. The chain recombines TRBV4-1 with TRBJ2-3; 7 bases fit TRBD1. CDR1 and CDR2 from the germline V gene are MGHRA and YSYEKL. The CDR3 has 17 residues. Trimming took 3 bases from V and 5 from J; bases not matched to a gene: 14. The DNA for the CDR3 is TGCGCCAGCAGCCACAGCGTTAGACAGGGTGGTAAAGATACGCAGTATTTT. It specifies CASSHSVRQGGKDTQYF.

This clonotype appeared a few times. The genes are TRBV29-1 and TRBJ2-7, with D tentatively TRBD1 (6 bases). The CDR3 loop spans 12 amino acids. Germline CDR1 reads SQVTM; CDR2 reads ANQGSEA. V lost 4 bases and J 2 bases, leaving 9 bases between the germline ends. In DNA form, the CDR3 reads TGCAGCGTTGCTACAGGGCCCTACGAGCAGTACTTC. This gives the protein CSVATGPYEQYF.

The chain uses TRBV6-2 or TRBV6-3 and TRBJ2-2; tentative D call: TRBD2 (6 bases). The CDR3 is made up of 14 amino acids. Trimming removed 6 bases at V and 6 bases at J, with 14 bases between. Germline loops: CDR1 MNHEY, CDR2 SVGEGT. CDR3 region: CASSRGKNPGELFF. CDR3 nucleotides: TGTGCCAGCAGCCGGGGGAAAAATCCCGGGGAGCTGTTTTTT.

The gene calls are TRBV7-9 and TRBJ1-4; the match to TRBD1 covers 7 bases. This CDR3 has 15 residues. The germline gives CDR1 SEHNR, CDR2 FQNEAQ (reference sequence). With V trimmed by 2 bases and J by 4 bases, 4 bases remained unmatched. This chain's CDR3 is CASSLTPGGNEKLFF. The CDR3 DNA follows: TGTGCCAGCAGCTTAACGCCAGGGGGTAATGAAAAACTGTTTTTT.

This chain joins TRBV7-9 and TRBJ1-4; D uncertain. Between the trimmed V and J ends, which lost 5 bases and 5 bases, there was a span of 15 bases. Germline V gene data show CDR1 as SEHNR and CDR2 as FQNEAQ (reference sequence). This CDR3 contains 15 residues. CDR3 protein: CASSPSPARNEKLFF. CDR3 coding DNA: TGTGCCAGCAGCCCGAGCCCAGCGAGAAATGAAAAACTGTTTTTT. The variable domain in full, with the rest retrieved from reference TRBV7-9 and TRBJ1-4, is DTGVSQNPRHKITKRGQNVTFRCDPISEHNRLYWYRQTLGQGPEFLTYFQNEAQLEKSRLLSDRFSAERPKGSFSTLEIQRTEQGDSAMYLCASSPSPARNEKLFFGSGTQLSVL.

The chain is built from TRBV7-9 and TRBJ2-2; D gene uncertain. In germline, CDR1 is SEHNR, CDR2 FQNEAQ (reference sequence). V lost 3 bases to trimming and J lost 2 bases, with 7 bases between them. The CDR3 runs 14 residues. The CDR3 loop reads CASSLADNTGELFF. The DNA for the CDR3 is TGTGCCAGCAGCTTGGCAGATAACACCGGGGAGCTGTTTTTT. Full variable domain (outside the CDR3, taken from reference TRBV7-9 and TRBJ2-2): DTGVSQNPRHKITKRGQNVTFRCDPISEHNRLYWYRQTLGQGPEFLTYFQNEAQLEKSRLLSDRFSAERPKGSFSTLEIQRTEQGDSAMYLCASSLADNTGELFFGEGSRLTVL.

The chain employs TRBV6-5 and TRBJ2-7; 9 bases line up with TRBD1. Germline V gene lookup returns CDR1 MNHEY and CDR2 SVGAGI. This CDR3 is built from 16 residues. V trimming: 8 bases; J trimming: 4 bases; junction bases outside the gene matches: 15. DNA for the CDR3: TGTGCCAGCGGAAGAATCCCGGGACAGGGACCTTACGAGCAGTACTTC. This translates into CASGRIPGQGPYEQYF.

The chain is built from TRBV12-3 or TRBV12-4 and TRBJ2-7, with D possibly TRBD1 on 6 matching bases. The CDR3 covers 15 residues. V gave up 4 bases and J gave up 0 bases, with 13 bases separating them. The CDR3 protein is CASSYGTTFSYEQYF. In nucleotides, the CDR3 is TGTGCCAGCAGTTACGGGACAACCTTCTCCTACGAGCAGTACTTC.

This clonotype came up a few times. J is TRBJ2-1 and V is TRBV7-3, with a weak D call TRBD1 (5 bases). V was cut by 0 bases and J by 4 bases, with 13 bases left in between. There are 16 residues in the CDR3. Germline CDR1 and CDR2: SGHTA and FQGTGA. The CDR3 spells CASSLTGRVLYNEQFF. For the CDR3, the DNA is TGTGCCAGCAGCTTAACGGGCAGGGTATTGTACAATGAGCAGTTCTTC.

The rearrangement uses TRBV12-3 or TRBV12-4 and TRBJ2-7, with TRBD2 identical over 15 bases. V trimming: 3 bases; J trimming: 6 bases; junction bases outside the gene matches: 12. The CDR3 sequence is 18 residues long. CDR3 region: CASSFRQGTSGRTFEQYF. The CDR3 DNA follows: TGTGCCAGCAGTTTTAGGCAGGGGACTAGCGGGAGGACGTTCGAGCAGTACTTC.

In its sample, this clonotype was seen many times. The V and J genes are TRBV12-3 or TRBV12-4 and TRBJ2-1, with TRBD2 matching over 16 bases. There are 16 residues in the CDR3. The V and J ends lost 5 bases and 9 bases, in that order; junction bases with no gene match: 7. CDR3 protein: CASSKGLAGGSGEQFF. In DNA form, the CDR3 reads TGTGCCAGCAGTAAGGGACTAGCGGGGGGGTCCGGTGAGCAGTTCTTC.

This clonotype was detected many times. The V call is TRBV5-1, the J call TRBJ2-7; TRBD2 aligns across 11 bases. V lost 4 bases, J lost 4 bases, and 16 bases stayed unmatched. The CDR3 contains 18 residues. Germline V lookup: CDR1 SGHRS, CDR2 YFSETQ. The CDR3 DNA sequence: TGCGCCAGCAGCCCCGGGACTAGCGGAGGATCCTATGCTTACGAGCAGTACTTC. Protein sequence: CASSPGTSGGSYAYEQYF. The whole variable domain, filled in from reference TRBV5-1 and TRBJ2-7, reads KAGVTQTPRYLIKTRGQQVTLSCSPISGHRSVSWYQQTPGQGLQFLFEYFSETQRNKGNFPGRFSGRQFSNSRSEMNVSTLELGDSALYLCASSPGTSGGSYAYEQYFGPGTRLTVT.

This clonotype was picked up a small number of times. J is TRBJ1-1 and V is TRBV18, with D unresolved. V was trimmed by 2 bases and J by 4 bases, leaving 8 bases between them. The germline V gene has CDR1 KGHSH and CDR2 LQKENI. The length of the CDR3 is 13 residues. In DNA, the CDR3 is TGTGCCAGCTCACCAGGGCAGAGCACTGAAGCTTTCTTT. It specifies CASSPGQSTEAFF. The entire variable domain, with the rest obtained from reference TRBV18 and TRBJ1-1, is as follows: NAGVMQNPRHLVRRRGQEARLRCSPMKGHSHVYWYRQLPEEGLKFMVYLQKENIIDESGMPKERFSAEFPKEGPSILRIQQVVRGDSAAYFCASSPGQSTEAFFGQGTRLTVV.

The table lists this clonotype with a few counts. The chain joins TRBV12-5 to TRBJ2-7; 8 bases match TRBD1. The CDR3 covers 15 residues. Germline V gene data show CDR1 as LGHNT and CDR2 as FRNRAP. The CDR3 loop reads CAPMGQAYLIYEQYF. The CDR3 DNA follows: TGTGCCCCCATGGGACAGGCTTATCTTATATACGAGCAGTACTTC.

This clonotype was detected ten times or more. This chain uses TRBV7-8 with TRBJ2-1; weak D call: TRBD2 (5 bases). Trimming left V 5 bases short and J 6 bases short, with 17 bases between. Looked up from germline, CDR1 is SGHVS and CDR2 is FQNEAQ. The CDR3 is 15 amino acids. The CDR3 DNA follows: TGTGCCAGCAGCCTACGGACTCCTCCCTTCAATGAGCAGTTCTTC. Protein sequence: CASSLRTPPFNEQFF. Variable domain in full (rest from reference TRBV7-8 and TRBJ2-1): GAGVSQSPRYKVAKRGQDVALRCDPISGHVSLFWYQQALGQGPEFLTYFQNEAQLDKSGLPSDRFFAERPEGSVSTLKIQRTQQEDSAVYLCASSLRTPPFNEQFFGPGTRLTVL.

CDR3 coding DNA: TGCGCCAGCAGCTCGGGGAAATCGGCAGATACGCAGCATTTT. Protein product: CASSSGKSADTQHF. This chain connects TRBV5-1 to TRBJ2-3; D remains ambiguous. Judging by the DNA end, TRBJ1-5 fits better; the J call may be wrong. From germline, CDR1 is SGHRS and CDR2 YFSETQ. This CDR3 is 14 amino acids long.

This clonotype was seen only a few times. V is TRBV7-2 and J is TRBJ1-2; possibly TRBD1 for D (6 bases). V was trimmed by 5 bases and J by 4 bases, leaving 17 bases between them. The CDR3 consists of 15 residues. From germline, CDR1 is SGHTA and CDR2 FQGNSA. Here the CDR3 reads CASSLDAGETYGYTF. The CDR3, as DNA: TGTGCCAGCAGCCTAGACGCAGGGGAGACCTATGGCTACACCTTC.

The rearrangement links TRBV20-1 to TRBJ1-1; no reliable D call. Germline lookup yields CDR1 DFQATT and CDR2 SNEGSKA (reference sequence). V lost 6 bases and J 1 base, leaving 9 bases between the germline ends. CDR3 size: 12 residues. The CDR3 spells CSAGIGNTEAFF. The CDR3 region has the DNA TGCAGTGCGGGAATTGGGAACACTGAAGCTTTCTTT.

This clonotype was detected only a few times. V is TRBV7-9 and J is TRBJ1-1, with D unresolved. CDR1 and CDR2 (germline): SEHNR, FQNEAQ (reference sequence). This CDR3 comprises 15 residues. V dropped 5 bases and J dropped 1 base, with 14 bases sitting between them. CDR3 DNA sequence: TGTGCCAGCAGCCCCCCAATTAAACAGAACACTGAAGCTTTCTTT. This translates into CASSPPIKQNTEAFF.

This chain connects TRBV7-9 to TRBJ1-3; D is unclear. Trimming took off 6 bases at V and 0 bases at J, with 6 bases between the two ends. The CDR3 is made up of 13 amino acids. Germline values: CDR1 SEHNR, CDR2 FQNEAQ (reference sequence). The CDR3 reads CASRGSSGNTIYF. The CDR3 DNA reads TGTGCCAGCAGAGGGTCCTCTGGAAACACCATATATTTT.

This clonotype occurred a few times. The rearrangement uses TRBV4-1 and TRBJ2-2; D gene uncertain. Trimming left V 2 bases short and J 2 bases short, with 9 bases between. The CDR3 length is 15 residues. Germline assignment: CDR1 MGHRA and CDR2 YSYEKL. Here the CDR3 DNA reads TGCGCCAGCAGCCAAAGTTTTTCCAACACCGGGGAGCTGTTTTTT. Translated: CASSQSFSNTGELFF.

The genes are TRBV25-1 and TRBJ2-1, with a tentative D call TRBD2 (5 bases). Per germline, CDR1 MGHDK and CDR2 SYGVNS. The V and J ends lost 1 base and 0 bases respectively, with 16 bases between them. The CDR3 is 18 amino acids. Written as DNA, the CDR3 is TGTGCCAGCAGTGAATTGCTCTTAGGAGGCAGCTCCTACAATGAGCAGTTCTTC. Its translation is CASSELLLGGSSYNEQFF.

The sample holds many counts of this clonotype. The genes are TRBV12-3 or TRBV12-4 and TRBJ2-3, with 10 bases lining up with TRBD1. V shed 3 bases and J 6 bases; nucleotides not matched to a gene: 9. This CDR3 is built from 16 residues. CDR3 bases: TGTGCCAGCAGTTTGGGGGGGACAGGGGCCATGGATACGCAGTATTTT. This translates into CASSLGGTGAMDTQYF.